This TCR beta chain was recovered during a study of cytomegalovirus exposure and HLA in healthy donors (dated by TCRdb to 2016 to 2017). With respect to the entire study: An earlier analysis of some 620 of the donors reported around 280 Gb of sequence data and 95 million to 120 million unique TCR beta sequences obtained from roughly 170 million T cells. To predict cytomegalovirus infection status, the study combined high-throughput TCR immunosequencing, statistical association of individual TCRs with disease status, and machine learning. Roughly 290 gigabases of sequencing data and around 90 million unique TCR sequences made up an early release that covered nearly 650 HLA-typed donors. About 5 DR-DQ haplotypes were handled as single units for association and clustering, since linkage in the cohort was strong. The study aimed to test whether signatures of past pathogen exposure could be identified by cataloging public T cell receptors. In a later genetic analysis, genome-wide SNP genotypes for about three fifths of the roughly 670 donors were used, and that subset was treated as a discovery cohort. Typing coverage varied by locus: 629-630 donors for A, B, C, DRB1 and DQB1; roughly 560 for DQA1; approximately 610 for DPA1; around 490 for DPB1. Both class I and class II loci were covered by HLA typing, at four-digit resolution. Every discovery cohort repertoire had been produced on one sequencing platform. Of the 300 to 450 genotyped donors, 70% to 90% were placed in the genetic ancestry cluster associated with self-reported Caucasian donors. In a later analysis, previously published TCR beta repertoires from 666 donors were re-analyzed and high-resolution HLA genotyping was added so that TCR occurrence patterns could be studied. Alongside the repertoire data, information on donor age, sex, ethnicity and CMV serostatus was compiled. To decide whether each TCR beta V gene segment behaved as functional or pseudogenic, an earlier analysis of some 600 of the donors relied on high-throughput TCR beta sequencing. Rather than drawing on any new phenotypic data, the later analysis identified candidate immune exposures from TCR beta sequences and the way those sequences occurred across donors. Along with the approximately 700-subject first cohort, a separate validation cohort of some 130 different subjects was used. Among 300 to 500 genotyped donors of the cohort, an average of around 220,000 unique TCR beta nucleotide sequences was sequenced per donor, of which about 20% were non-productive. The T cell repertoires of under 750 subjects were profiled by immunosequencing and related to cytomegalovirus serostatus. On the study overall, not on this receptor specifically: In vitro tests confirmed that a few of the cytomegalovirus-associated TCR beta chains recognize cytomegalovirus antigens. Across donors, most TCR sequences were observed very rarely, whereas some public TCRs were present in many individuals. V-gene and J-gene trimming of TCR beta chains was associated with a missense DCLRE1C variant in a later genetic analysis, and the association was replicated in an independent cohort. An earlier analysis of approximately 540 of the donors showed that most TCR beta V segments appeared in productive rearrangements either about 90% or about 30% of the time, which broadly matched IMGT annotations. A later analysis associated about 18,000 TCR beta sequences with specific HLA alleles at a false discovery rate of 0.05. Linkage disequilibrium might explain the correlated functional status among segregating V segments, but an unknown experimental factor could not be excluded. The only immune exposure information available for the cohort was CMV serostatus. In a later analysis, HLA-associated TCR beta chains were found to be more clonally expanded and to have lower generation probabilities than equally common non-associated chains. A further reported finding was that TCR beta sequences accurately predicted the HLA-A and HLA-B alleles for most subjects in the first cohort. In a later analysis, TCR association rates were found to vary across HLA loci, with the most associated TCRs seen for DRB1 alleles and the fewest for HLA-C alleles. This cohort had only TCR beta chains sequenced, and the lack of alpha or paired-chain data limited which features could be detected. Approximately 16 rarely observed V segments, including chromosome 9 orphons, were excluded from the earlier analysis of several hundred of the donors because counts were too low. A group of highly shared sequence variants was considered likely to be a technical artifact of the sequencing pipeline. According to a later analysis, parvovirus B19, influenza, CMV and Epstein-Barr virus appeared linked to several top co-occurrence clusters. Because some donors lacked HLA typing at each locus, the association tests relied only on the typed subset. Presence/absence analyses assumed roughly uniform sequencing depth across donors, an assumption that may not hold. Compared with the roughly 700-donor mean, donors in an Asian-associated ancestry cluster had fewer N-insertions in productive TCRs, according to a later genetic analysis. Strong co-occurrence of HLA alleles, especially DR and DQ, made assigning TCR associations to individual alleles difficult. Cytomegalovirus status was reported to be diagnosed by the classifier with high specificity and sensitivity in both the original and validation cohorts. Some IMGT-functional V segments, including TRBV6-2 and TRBV6-3, could not be told apart with the 87-base-pair reads, so those segments were excluded. In a later analysis, most CMV-associated TCR beta chains were found to appear HLA-restricted, with HLA associations seemingly driven largely by CMV exposure. The authors suggested that the approach could potentially be generalized to other disease states and immunological phenotypes. The study listed around 160 TCR beta chains as associated with cytomegalovirus.

Libraries were built with the immunoSEQ multiplex PCR assay. The multiplex PCR relied on a mix of 60 forward primers for TCR Vbeta segments and 13 reverse primers for TCR Jbeta segments. The CDR3 region of rearranged TCR beta genes was amplified from genomic DNA with a multiplex PCR assay. Amplified TCR beta libraries were sequenced as 87-base-pair reads on the Illumina HiSeq System. Processing in the source paper ran as follows. A later analysis tallied 80 million to 95 million unique TCR beta chains across the 650 to 750 repertoires, and around 12 million of those chains were shared by two or more donors. Raw reads were error-corrected and collapsed into unique sequences with a nearest-neighbor algorithm that merged closely related sequences to remove PCR and sequencing errors. To assign V, D and J gene segments, CDR3 sequences were aligned to IMGT reference sequences. For a sequence to be retained, a match of at least six nucleotides to both a V gene segment and a J gene segment was required. A rearrangement counted as productive if the CDR3 had no stop codons and remained in frame with V and J, and every other rearrangement counted as non-productive. Following IMGT convention, CDR3 was defined as the stretch from the second conserved V-encoded cysteine up to the conserved J-encoded phenylalanine. The earlier analysis of 500 to 650 of the donors excluded any sequence lacking an unambiguous match to a single V gene segment. In an earlier analysis of 587 of the donors, a V segment was called functional when productive rearrangements were above 56.7%, and segregating when the standard deviation between donors exceeded 5%. A statistical classification framework was built to diagnose cytomegalovirus status from the catalog of TCR beta chain sequences. In a later analysis, TCR nucleotide sequences were compared against IMGT/GENE-DB human TR gene sequences so that V and J genes could be assigned. A later analysis assigned CDR3 sequences and most-parsimonious VDJ recombination scenarios with the TCRdist pipeline. In a later analysis, each TCR beta chain was defined by its CDR3 amino acid sequence together with its V-gene family, and reads lacking a unique V-gene family were excluded. To address suspected cross-contamination and a sequencing artifact, a later analysis removed over 500 highly shared, low-generation-probability nucleotide sequences. For each public chain, a later analysis derived a clonal expansion index from normalized ranks of inferred template counts within each repertoire. In a later analysis, generation probabilities were computed using a VDJ recombination model fitted to out-of-frame rearrangements, and the results were checked against IGoR. In a later analysis, TCR-TCR, TCR-HLA and TCR-CMV co-occurrence was scored with hypergeometric tests, and a repertoire-size bias correction was applied to TCR pairs. A later analysis estimated false discovery rates by permuting HLA or CMV assignments 20 times. In a later analysis, co-occurring TCRs were grouped using DBSCAN, with TCRdist sequence similarity added in when clustering inside HLA-allele-positive subsets. Repertoires with fewer than 30,000 or more than 120,000 public chains were left out of co-occurrence clustering, as were about 5 repertoires with anomalous nucleotide sharing. The clones in this table, taken by TCRdb from immuneACCESS, are in-frame only. Not every clone is retained; where verified, under half of the shortfall comes from an unresolved V gene, and the cause of the rest is unknown. For V, J and clone size, that table is used; D and trimming come from the DNA. This sample has about 160,000 clones in its table, and over 65% of those were observed once. The ten largest clones represent around 6.9% of the sample.

Notes on this clone: Its antigen is currently not known. No much larger clonotype is one base removed from it; base qualities were not supplied.

Reading the germline V gene (reference sequence) gives CDR1 GTSNPN and CDR2 SVGIG. V ends up 1 base short and J 7 bases short, with an unmatched junction base count of 14. The CDR3 measures 18 amino acids from cysteine to phenylalanine. Left in the record is the CDR3 DNA by itself, 54 bases read in frame from the first base. The cohort was made up of about 670 healthy bone marrow donors. Cohort members were all nominally healthy when sampled, although unrecorded immune exposures were likely present. The donor tested CMV seropositive, placing the donor among the 250 to 350 seropositive members of the cohort. A peripheral blood sample was collected from each donor, and TCR beta sequencing was performed on peripheral blood mononuclear cells. Genomic DNA extraction from the blood cell samples was performed with the Qiagen DNeasy Blood Extraction Kit.

This sequence was found in a man aged 35 to 55 in good health and CMV-seropositive. This sequence uses TRBV30 and TRBJ2-1; 12 of the junction bases match TRBD1. The sequenced sample consisted of PBMCs. The base sequence is TGTGCCTGGAGTGGCCTGAACACCGGGACAGGGGGCTTAAATGAGCAGTTCTTC. It translates to CAWSGLNTGTGGLNEQFF. Supplemented by the reference TRBV30 and TRBJ2-1 proteins around the CDR3, the complete variable domain is SQTIHQWPATLVQPVGSPLSLECTVEGTSNPNLYWYRQAAGRGLQLLFYSVGIGQISSEVPQNLSASRPQDRQFILSSKKLLLSDSGFYLCAWSGLNTGTGGLNEQFFGPGTRLTVL.